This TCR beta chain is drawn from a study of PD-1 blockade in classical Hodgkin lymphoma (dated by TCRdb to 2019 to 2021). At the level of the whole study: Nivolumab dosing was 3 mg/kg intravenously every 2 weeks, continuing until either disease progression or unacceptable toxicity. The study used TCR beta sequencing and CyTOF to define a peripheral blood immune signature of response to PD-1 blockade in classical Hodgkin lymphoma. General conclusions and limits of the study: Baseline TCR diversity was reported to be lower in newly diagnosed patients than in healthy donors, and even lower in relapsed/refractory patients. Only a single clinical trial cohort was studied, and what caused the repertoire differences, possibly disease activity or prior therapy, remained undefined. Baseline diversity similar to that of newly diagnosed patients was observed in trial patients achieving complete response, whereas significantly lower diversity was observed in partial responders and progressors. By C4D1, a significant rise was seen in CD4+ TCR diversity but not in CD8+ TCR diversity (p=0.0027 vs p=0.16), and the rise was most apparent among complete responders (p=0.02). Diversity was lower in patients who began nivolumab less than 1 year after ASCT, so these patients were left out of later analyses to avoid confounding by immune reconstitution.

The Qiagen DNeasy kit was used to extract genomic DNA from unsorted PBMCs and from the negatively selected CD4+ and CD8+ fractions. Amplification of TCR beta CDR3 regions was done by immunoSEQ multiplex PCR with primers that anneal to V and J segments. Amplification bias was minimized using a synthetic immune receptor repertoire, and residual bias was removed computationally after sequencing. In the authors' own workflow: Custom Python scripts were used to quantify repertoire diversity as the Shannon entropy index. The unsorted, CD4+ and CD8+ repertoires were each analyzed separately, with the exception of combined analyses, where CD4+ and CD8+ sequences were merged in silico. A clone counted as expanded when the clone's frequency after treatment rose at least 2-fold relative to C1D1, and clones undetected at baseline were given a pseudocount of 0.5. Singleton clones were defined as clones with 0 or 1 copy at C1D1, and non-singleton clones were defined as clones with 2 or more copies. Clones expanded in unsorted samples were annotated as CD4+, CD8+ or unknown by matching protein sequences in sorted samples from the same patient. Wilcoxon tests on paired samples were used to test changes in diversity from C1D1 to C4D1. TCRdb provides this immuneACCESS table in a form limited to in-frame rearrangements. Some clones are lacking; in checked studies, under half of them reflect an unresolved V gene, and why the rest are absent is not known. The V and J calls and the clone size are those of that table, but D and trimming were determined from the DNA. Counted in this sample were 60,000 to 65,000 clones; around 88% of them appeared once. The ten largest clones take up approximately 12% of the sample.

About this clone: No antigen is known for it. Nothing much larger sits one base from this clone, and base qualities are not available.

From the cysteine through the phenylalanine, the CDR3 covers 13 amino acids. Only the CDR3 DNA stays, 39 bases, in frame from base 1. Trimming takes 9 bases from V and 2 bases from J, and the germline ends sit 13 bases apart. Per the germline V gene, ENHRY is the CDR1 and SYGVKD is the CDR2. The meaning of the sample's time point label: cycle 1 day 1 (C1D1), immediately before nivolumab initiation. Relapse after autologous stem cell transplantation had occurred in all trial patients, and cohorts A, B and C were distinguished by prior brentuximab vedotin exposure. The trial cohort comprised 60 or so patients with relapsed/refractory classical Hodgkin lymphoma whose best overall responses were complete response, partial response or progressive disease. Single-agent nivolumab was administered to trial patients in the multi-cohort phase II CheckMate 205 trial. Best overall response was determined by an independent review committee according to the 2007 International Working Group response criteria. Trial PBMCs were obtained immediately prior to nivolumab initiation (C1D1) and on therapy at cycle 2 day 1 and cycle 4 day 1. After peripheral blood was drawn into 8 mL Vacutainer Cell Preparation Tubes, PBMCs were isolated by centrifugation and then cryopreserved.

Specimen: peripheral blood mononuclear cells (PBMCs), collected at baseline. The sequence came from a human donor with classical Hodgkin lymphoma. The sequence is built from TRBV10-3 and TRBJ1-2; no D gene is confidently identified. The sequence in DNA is TGTGCCATGAGGAGCGGGGTGAACTATGGCTACACCTTC. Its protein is CAMRSGVNYGYTF.